This T cell receptor (beta chain) emerged from a study of Graves' ophthalmopathy and Graves' hyperthyroidism. Germline lookup yields CDR1 MNHNS and CDR2 SASEGT. The CDR3 extends over 14 amino acids. The J segment lost 6 bases and the V segment lost 2 bases, leaving 4 bases of the junction unmatched. The diagnosis was founded upon clinical symptoms, serum thyroxine, TRAb, thyroid ultrasound and orbital computed tomography. Amplification of TCR beta CDR3 regions used RNA transcripts. First-round RT-PCR with HTBI primers preceded a second-round multiplex PCR. TCRdb passed the multiplex PCR reads through MiXCR, listing each CDR3 protein once. The sample lists about half a million distinct CDR3 sequences; 14% were seen once. This clonotype was found many times.

This clonotype originated in a woman aged 30 to 39 with Graves' ophthalmopathy. Sequenced input: blood. The chain combines TRBV6-1 with TRBJ1-5; 7 bases are a match to TRBD1. CDR3 residues: CASSETGEVQPQHF. CDR3 DNA: TGTGCCAGCAGTGAAACAGGGGAGGTTCAGCCCCAGCATTTT.